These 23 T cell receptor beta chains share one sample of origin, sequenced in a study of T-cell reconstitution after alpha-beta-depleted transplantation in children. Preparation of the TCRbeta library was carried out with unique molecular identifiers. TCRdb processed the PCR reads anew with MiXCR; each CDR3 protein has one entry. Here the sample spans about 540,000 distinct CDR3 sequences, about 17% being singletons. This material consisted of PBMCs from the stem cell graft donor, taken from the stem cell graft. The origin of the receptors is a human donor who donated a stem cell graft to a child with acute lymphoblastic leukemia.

The CDR3: CAWTHGYEQYF. The CDR3 DNA sequence: TGTGCCTGGACACACGGATACGAGCAGTACTTC. The chain uses TRBV30 and TRBJ2-7; D not certain. The length of the CDR3 is 11 residues. Germline CDR1 is GTSNPN and CDR2 is SVGIG (reference sequence). V was pared by 4 bases and J by 4 bases, with 8 bases between.

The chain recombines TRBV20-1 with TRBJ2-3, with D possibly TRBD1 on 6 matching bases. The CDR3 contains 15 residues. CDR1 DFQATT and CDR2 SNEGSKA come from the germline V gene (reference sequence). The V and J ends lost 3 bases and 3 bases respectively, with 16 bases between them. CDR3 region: CSASLMGAPTDTQYF. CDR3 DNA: TGCAGTGCTAGTCTGATGGGGGCGCCAACAGATACGCAGTATTTT.

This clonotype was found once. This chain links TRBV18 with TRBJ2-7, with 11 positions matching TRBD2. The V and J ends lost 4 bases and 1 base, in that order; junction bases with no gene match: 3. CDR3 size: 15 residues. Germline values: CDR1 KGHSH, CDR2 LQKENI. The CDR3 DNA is TGTGCCAGCTCACTACGACTAGCGGGATCCTACGAGCAGTACTTC. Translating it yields CASSLRLAGSYEQYF.

The CDR3 reads CATRKGTSGSYEQYF. CDR3 sequence (DNA): TGTGCCACCAGAAAAGGGACTAGCGGATCCTACGAGCAGTACTTC. This chain connects TRBV15 to TRBJ2-7; TRBD2 agrees at 11 bases. This CDR3 region has 15 residues. The germline CDR1 and CDR2 sequences are LNHNV and YYDKDF (reference sequence). With V trimmed by 6 bases and J by 1 base, 5 bases remained unmatched.

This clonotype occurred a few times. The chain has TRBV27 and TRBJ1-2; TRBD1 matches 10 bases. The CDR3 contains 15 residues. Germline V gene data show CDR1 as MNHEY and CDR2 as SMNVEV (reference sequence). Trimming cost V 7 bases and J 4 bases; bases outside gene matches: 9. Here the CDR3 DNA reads TGTGCCAGCACCATTAGACAGGGGGCGGCCTATGGCTACACCTTC. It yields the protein CASTIRQGAAYGYTF.

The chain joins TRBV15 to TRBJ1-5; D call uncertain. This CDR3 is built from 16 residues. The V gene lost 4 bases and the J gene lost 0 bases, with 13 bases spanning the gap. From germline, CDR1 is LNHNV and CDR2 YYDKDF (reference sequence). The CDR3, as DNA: TGTGCCACCAGCACCAACGACGTGTATAGCAATCAGCCCCAGCATTTT. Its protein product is CATSTNDVYSNQPQHF.

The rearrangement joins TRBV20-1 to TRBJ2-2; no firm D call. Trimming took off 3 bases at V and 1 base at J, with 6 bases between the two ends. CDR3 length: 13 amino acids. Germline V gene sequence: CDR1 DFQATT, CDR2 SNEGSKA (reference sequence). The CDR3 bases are TGCAGTGCTAGTCCCAGGAACACCGGGGAGCTGTTTTTT. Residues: CSASPRNTGELFF.

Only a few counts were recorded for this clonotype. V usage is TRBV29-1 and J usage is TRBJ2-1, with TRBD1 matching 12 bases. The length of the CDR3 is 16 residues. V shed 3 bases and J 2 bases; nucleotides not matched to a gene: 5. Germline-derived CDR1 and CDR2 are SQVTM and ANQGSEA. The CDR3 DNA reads TGCAGCGTTGAGGGGACAGGGGGCGGCCCCTACAATGAGCAGTTCTTC. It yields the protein CSVEGTGGGPYNEQFF.

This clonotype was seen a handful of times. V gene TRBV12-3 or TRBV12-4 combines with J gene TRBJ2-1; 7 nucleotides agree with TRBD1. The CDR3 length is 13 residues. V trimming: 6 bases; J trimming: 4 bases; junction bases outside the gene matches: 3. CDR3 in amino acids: CASRRQGYNEQFF. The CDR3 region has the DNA TGTGCCAGCAGGAGACAGGGTTACAATGAGCAGTTCTTC.

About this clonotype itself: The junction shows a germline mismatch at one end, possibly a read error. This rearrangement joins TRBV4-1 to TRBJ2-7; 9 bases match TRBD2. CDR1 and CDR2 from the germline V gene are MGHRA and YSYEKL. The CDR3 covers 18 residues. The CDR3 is CASSHHIAGDHFFYGQYF. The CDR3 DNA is TGCGCCAGCAGCCATCACATAGCGGGAGACCACTTCTTCTACGGGCAGTACTTC.

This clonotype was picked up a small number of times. DNA for the CDR3: TGTGCCAGTAGTGAAGGGACGCAGAACACTGAAGCTTTCTTT. It encodes CASSEGTQNTEAFF. V is TRBV19 and J is TRBJ1-1; D might be TRBD1 (5 bases). The CDR3 length is 14 residues. Looked up from germline, CDR1 is LNHDA and CDR2 is SQIVND (reference sequence). Trimming stripped 5 bases from V and 1 base from J, with 11 bases between.

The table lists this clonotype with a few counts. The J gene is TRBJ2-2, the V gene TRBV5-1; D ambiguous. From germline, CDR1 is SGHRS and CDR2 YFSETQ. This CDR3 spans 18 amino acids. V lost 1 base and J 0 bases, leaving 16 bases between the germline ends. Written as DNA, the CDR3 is TGCGCCAGCAGCTTGCGGGTCCCAAATCCTTCGAACACCGGGGAGCTGTTTTTT. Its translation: CASSLRVPNPSNTGELFF.

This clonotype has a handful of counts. The CDR3 nucleotides are TGTGCCAGCTCACCTACCGGGACAGCGAACACCGGGGAGCTGTTTTTT. Encoded protein: CASSPTGTANTGELFF. The chain is built from TRBV18 and TRBJ2-2; 7 positions match TRBD1. Per the germline V gene, CDR1 is KGHSH and CDR2 is LQKENI. This CDR3 has 16 residues. The V and J ends lost 3 bases and 0 bases, in that order; junction bases with no gene match: 4.

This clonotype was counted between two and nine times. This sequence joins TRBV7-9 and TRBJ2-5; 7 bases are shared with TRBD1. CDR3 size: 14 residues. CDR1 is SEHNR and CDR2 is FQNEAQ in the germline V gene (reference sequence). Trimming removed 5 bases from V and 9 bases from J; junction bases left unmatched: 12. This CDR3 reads CASSPGGGQGAQYF. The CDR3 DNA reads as TGTGCCAGCAGCCCAGGTGGGGGCCAGGGGGCCCAGTACTTC.

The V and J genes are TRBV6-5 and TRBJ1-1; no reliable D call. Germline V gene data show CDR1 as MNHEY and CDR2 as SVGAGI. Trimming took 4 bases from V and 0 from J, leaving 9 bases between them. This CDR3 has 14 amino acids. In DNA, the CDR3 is TGTGCCAGCAGTTCACAGTTCGTGAACACTGAAGCTTTCTTT. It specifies CASSSQFVNTEAFF.

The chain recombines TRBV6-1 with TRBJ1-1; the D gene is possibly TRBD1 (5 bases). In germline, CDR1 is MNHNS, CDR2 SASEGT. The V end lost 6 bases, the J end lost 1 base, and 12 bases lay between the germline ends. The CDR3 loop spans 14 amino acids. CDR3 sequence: CASSTGRRNTEAFF. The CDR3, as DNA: TGTGCCAGCAGCACGGGACGAAGGAACACTGAAGCTTTCTTT.

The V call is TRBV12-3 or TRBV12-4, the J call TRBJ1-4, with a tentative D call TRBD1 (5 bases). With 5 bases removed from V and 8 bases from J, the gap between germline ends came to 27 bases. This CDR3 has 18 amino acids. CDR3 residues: CASSPFQSVWDGREKLFF. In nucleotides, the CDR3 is TGTGCCAGCAGTCCGTTTCAGAGTGTCTGGGACGGAAGGGAAAAACTGTTTTTT.

CDR3 sequence: CASSGTGGRQETQYF. CDR3 nucleotide sequence: TGTGCCAGCAGCGGTACAGGGGGAAGGCAAGAGACCCAGTACTTC. This chain joins TRBV5-6 and TRBJ2-5, with 8 bases fitting TRBD1. This CDR3 has 15 residues. CDR1 and CDR2 from the germline V gene are SGHDT and YYEEEE. J gave up 2 bases and V 4 bases, and 7 bases lay outside the gene matches.

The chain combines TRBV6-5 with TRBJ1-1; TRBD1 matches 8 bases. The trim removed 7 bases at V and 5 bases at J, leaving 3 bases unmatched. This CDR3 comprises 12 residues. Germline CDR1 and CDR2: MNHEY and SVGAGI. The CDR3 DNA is TGTGCCAGCATCACAGGGGGGACTGAAGCTTTCTTT. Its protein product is CASITGGTEAFF.

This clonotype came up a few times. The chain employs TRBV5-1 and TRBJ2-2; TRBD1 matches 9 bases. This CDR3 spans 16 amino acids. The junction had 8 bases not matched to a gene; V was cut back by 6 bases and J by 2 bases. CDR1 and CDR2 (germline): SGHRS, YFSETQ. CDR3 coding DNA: TGCGCCAGCATTGCTACAGGGGGCGGAAACACCGGGGAGCTGTTTTTT. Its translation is CASIATGGGNTGELFF.

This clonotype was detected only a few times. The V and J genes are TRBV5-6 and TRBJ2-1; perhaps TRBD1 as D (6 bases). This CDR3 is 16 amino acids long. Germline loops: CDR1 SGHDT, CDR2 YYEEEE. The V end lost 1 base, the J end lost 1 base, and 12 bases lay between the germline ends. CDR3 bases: TGTGCCAGCAGCTTGCGGACAGCCCATTCCTACAATGAGCAGTTCTTC. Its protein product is CASSLRTAHSYNEQFF.

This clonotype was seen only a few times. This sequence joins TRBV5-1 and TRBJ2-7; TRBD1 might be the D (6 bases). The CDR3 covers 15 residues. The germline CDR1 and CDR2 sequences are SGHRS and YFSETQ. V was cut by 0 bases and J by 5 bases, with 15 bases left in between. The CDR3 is CASSLVSGVVDEQYF. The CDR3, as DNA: TGCGCCAGCAGCTTGGTGTCAGGGGTAGTTGACGAGCAGTACTTC.

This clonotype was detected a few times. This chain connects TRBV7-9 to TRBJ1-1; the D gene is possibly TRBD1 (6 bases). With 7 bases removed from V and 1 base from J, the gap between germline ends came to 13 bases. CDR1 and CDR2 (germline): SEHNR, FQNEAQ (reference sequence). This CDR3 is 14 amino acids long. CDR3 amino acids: CASTPRTENTEAFF. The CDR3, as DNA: TGTGCCAGCACCCCAAGGACAGAGAACACTGAAGCTTTCTTT.